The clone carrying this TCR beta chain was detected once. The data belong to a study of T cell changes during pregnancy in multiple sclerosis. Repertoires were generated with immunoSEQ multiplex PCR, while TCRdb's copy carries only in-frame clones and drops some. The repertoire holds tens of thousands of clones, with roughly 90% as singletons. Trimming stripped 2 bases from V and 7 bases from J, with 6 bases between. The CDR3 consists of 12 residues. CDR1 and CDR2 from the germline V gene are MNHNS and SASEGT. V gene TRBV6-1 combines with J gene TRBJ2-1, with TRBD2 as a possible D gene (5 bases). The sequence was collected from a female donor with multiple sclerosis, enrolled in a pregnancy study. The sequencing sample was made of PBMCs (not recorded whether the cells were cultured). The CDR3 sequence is CASSELANEQFF. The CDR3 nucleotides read TGTGCCAGCAGTGAACTAGCTAATGAGCAGTTCTTC.